The rows below give T cell receptor beta chains drawn from one sample of a study of Graves' ophthalmopathy and Graves' hyperthyroidism. TCRdb re-called the multiplex PCR reads through MiXCR, storing one row per CDR3 protein. The table records around 1.1 million distinct CDR3 sequences, 36% of them present only once. Sequenced material: peripheral blood or thyroid tissue (not recorded which). The source is an adult man with Graves' hyperthyroidism. The CDR3 runs from the conserved cysteine through the conserved F or W. The order of the fields is V gene, J gene, D gene, clone size, CDR3 DNA, CDR3 protein. The D gene is left open where the match is weak. Size values are once, few and many counts, or a class for expanded clones, and some rows have none.

TRBV20-1	TRBJ1-5	TRBD1	once	TGCAGTGCAAGGACAGGGGATAGCAATCAGCCCCAGCATTTT	CSARTGDSNQPQHF
TRBV6-2/TRBV6-3	TRBJ1-5	-	-	TGTGCCAGCAGTGTTTCCGGGGCTAGCAATCAGCCCCAGCATTTT	CASSVSGASNQPQHF
TRBV10-3	TRBJ2-7	TRBD1	few	TGTGCCAGCAGTGGACAGGGGGCGTCGGAGCAGTACTTC	CASSGQGASEQYF
TRBV5-1	TRBJ1-4	-	many	TGCGCCAGCAGCTTGCTACAGGGAAAACTGTTTTTT	CASSLLQGKLFF
TRBV20-1	TRBJ2-7	TRBD2	many	TGCAGTGCGAGAACCGGGACTAGCGGAGCTTACGAGCAGTACTTC	CSARTGTSGAYEQYF
TRBV11-3	TRBJ2-2	-	many	TGTGCCAGCAGCTTAGTACAGGGTGCCACCGGGGAGCTGTTTTTT	CASSLVQGATGELFF
TRBV10-2	TRBJ2-7	-	once	TGCGCCAGCAGTGAAGGGAAGCAGTACTTC	CASSEGKQYF
TRBV13	TRBJ2-7	-	many	TGTGCCAGCAGCTTAGAGGACAGCCGCTACGAGCAGTACTTC	CASSLEDSRYEQYF
TRBV29-1	TRBJ2-7	TRBD1	many	TGCAGCGTTGCCGGGACAGAAACCTCCTACGAGCAGTACTTC	CSVAGTETSYEQYF
TRBV11-2	TRBJ1-5	-	many	TGTGCCAGCAGCTTAGATCAGGGCTTACAGCATTTT	CASSLDQGLQHF
TRBV7-8	TRBJ1-4	-	few	TGTGCCAGCATCGAGGCAACTAATGAAAAACTGTTTTTT	CASIEATNEKLFF
TRBV7-8	TRBJ1-2	-	-	TGTGCCAGCAGCTTAGGAACCTCCGGGCACTATGGCTACACCTTC	CASSLGTSGHYGYTF
TRBV29-1	TRBJ2-7	-	many	TGCAGCGTAGCGCCGGACGGAACGCCCCGTGTCGAGCAGTACTTC	CSVAPDGTPRVEQYF
TRBV7-8	TRBJ2-5	-	many	TGTGCCAGCAGCTCCGAGTCGCCAGGGTCGTATGGGGAGACCCAGTACTTC	CASSSESPGSYGETQYF
TRBV12-3/TRBV12-4	TRBJ1-6	-	many	TGTGCCAGCAGAGGAGGAGGTGGTAATTCACCCCTCCACTTT	CASRGGGGNSPLHF
TRBV20-1	TRBJ1-5	-	-	TGCAGTGCTAGAGCCGGGGGGATAAATCAGCCCCAGCATTTT	CSARAGGINQPQHF
TRBV12-3/TRBV12-4	TRBJ1-1	-	-	TGTGCCAGCAGTTTAGGTATGAACGCTGAAGCTTTCTTT	CASSLGMNAEAFF
TRBV6-1	TRBJ1-3	-	-	TGTGCCAGCAGTGACCTACTGACAGGCCTCGGAAACACCATATATTTT	CASSDLLTGLGNTIYF
TRBV25-1	TRBJ2-5	TRBD2	-	TGTGCCAGCAGTGACTCGGGGGGAGAGGGCGAGGAGACCCAGTACTTC	CASSDSGGEGEETQYF
TRBV10-3	TRBJ1-2	-	-	TGTGCTACAGCAGGAATTGATGGCTACACCTTC	CATAGIDGYTF
TRBV7-9	TRBJ1-5	-	-	TGCGCCAGCAGCCAAGAAAGCATTCGGGGCAATCAGCCCCAGCATTTT	CASSQESIRGNQPQHF
TRBV12-3/TRBV12-4	TRBJ2-5	-	many	TGTGCCAGCAGTCGAGGCCTCGGGAAGACCCAGTACTTC	CASSRGLGKTQYF
TRBV7-2	TRBJ1-1	-	-	TGTGCCAGCAGCCAAAAAGTGGAGGTCTCCACTGAAGCTTTCTTT	CASSQKVEVSTEAFF
TRBV6-1	TRBJ1-1	-	few	TGTGCCAGCAGACACTCTTTGGATGTGAACACTGAAGCTTTCTTT	CASRHSLDVNTEAFF
TRBV10-3	TRBJ2-7	TRBD1	many	TGTGCCATCAGTCCGCCGGGACAGGGTTACTACGAGCAGTACTTC	CAISPPGQGYYEQYF
TRBV7-9	TRBJ2-7	TRBD2	many	TGTGCCAGCAGCCAGAGACTAGCGGGATATGAAATCTACGAGCAGTACTTC	CASSQRLAGYEIYEQYF
TRBV27	TRBJ2-5	-	-	TGTGCCAGCGGGAGAGCCGAAGGAACCCAGTACTTC	CASGRAEGTQYF
TRBV7-2	TRBJ2-7	-	-	TGTGCCAGCAGCCGACTAACAGGACGGCGAAGCTCCTACGAGCAGTACTTC	CASSRLTGRRSSYEQYF
TRBV9	TRBJ2-7	TRBD1	many	TGTGCCAGCAGCGTAGCGGGACAGTCCCTCTACGAGCAGTACTTC	CASSVAGQSLYEQYF
TRBV10-3	TRBJ1-4	-	many	TGTGCCATCAGTGAGTCGAGGCAGGGTAAAGAAAAACTGTTTTTT	CAISESRQGKEKLFF
TRBV29-1	TRBJ2-7	-	many	TGCAGCGTTGAAGAACGAAGTCAGGGGAGGTTTAGTCCCTACGAGCAGTACTTC	CSVEERSQGRFSPYEQYF
TRBV20-1	TRBJ1-3	-	-	TGCAGTGCTAGCCGTTTAGGGGCCGGCGGAGAATTCTCTGGAAACACCATATATTTT	CSASRLGAGGEFSGNTIYF
TRBV20-1	TRBJ1-3	-	few	TGCAGTGCTAGAGACAGGCCTTACTCTGGAAACACCATATATTTT	CSARDRPYSGNTIYF
TRBV15	TRBJ2-7	TRBD2	-	TGTGCCACCAGCAGATACGGGACTAGCGGGTACGAGCAGTACTTC	CATSRYGTSGYEQYF
TRBV7-9	TRBJ2-3	TRBD1	-	TGTGCCAGCAGTTCACCTGGGGACAGATTCACAGATACGCAGTATTTT	CASSSPGDRFTDTQYF
TRBV27	TRBJ1-6	-	few	TGTGCCAGCAGTTTTGCACAGGGTCTTTCACCCCTCCACTTT	CASSFAQGLSPLHF
TRBV7-2	TRBJ2-5	-	many	TGTGCCAGCAGCGGGTATCGGCGTTCTAAAGAGACCCAGTACTTC	CASSGYRRSKETQYF
TRBV7-9	TRBJ1-5	-	-	TGCGCCAGCAGCCGAGAACCCTTTCTGTCGGGGGGCATAAATCAGCCCCAGCATTTT	CASSREPFLSGGINQPQHF
TRBV27	TRBJ2-7	-	-	TGTGCCAGCAGTTTAAGGTATCCCTACGAGCAGTACTTC	CASSLRYPYEQYF
TRBV19	TRBJ2-1	-	-	TGTGCCAGTAGTGTAACCGGGACGTCAAATGAGCAGTTCTTC	CASSVTGTSNEQFF
TRBV19	TRBJ2-7	-	-	TGTGACAGGGGACTCGAGCAGTACTTC	CDRGLEQYF
TRBV25-1	TRBJ2-2	TRBD1	-	TGTGTCAGCAGCCAAGCACCTCAGGGGGCGAACACCGGGGAGCTGTTTTTT	CVSSQAPQGANTGELFF
TRBV7-9	TRBJ2-5	TRBD1	-	TGTGCCAGCAGCTCAACAGGGGGCGGCCTCCAAGAGACCCAGTACTTC	CASSSTGGGLQETQYF
TRBV9	TRBJ2-2	-	-	TGTGCCAGCAGCGTAGGTGGCCTAGATAGTGCCGGGGAGCTGTTTTTT	CASSVGGLDSAGELFF
TRBV6-5	TRBJ2-6	-	few	TGTGCCAGCAGTTACTCGAGGGGCACTGGGGCCAACGTCCTGACTTTC	CASSYSRGTGANVLTF
TRBV5-1	TRBJ2-2	-	-	TGCGCCAGCAGCGGTGGGCAGCCGAATACCGGGGAGCTGTTTTTT	CASSGGQPNTGELFF
TRBV29-1	TRBJ1-1	-	many	TGCAGCGGGCAGGGTTTTTCGACTGAAGCTTTCTTT	CSGQGFSTEAFF
TRBV7-9	TRBJ1-3	-	-	TGTGCCAGCAGCTACCGAGCCAGGGGCCGCTCTGGAAACACCATATATTTT	CASSYRARGRSGNTIYF
TRBV25-1	TRBJ1-2	-	many	TGTGCCAGCAGTGTTGGGGGGCTAAACTATGGCTACACCTTC	CASSVGGLNYGYTF
TRBV9	TRBJ2-7	TRBD2	many	TGTGCCAGCAGCCCCCCGGGGGGCTACGAGCAGTACTTC	CASSPPGGYEQYF
TRBV15	TRBJ2-1	-	-	TGTGCCACCAGACATAAAGGGGGCTCCTACAATGAGCAGTTCTTC	CATRHKGGSYNEQFF
TRBV12-3/TRBV12-4	TRBJ1-6	TRBD1	many	TGTGCCAGCAGTTTGGGACAGGGACATAATTCACCCCTCCACTTT	CASSLGQGHNSPLHF
TRBV2	TRBJ1-2	TRBD1	-	TGTGCCAGCAGTGGGGACAGGGGTATCCCTGGCTACACCTTC	CASSGDRGIPGYTF
TRBV6-5	TRBJ2-7	-	-	TGTGCCAGCAGTGAACCCGGACAGCCCTACGAGCAGTACTTC	CASSEPGQPYEQYF
TRBV20-1	TRBJ2-7	-	-	TGCAGTGCTAGAGATCTAGACGGGGACTACGAGCAGTACTTC	CSARDLDGDYEQYF
TRBV10-3	TRBJ1-1	-	-	TGTGCCAGCAGTTATGGCCTAGTTACGGGGGGGACTGAAGCTTTCTTT	CASSYGLVTGGTEAFF
TRBV7-3	TRBJ2-7	TRBD2	-	TGTGCCAGCAGCCCGCCCCGGGGGGGGGGCAGCTACGAGCAGTACTTC	CASSPPRGGGSYEQYF